These 7 T cell receptor beta chains came from one sample sequenced in a study of blood T cell repertoires in COVID-19. TCRdb's table, derived via immunoSEQ multiplex PCR, lists solely in-frame clones and lacks some. Of around 620,000 clones in the sample, 85% to 90% were seen once. Sequencing was done on a sample of peripheral blood. The receptors come from a woman between 18 and 29 years old with acute or convalescent COVID-19.

This chain joins TRBV5-1 and TRBJ1-5, with 8 bases lining up with TRBD1. J lost 6 bases, V lost 4 bases, and 6 bases had no gene match. This CDR3 contains 14 residues. CDR1 and CDR2 from the germline V gene are SGHRS and YFSETQ. Here the CDR3 reads CASSPGGGGQPQHF. CDR3 bases: TGCGCCAGCAGCCCAGGGGGCGGGGGTCAGCCCCAGCATTTT.

The chain couples TRBV7-9 to TRBJ1-6; TRBD1 aligns across 8 bases. Unmatched junction bases numbered 8, after V lost 5 bases and J lost 8 bases. The CDR3 is 15 amino acids. CDR1 SEHNR and CDR2 FQNEAQ come from the germline V gene (reference sequence). CDR3 bases: TGTGCCAGCAGCCCCCGGACAGGGAGGGATTCACCCCTCCACTTT. It specifies CASSPRTGRDSPLHF.

The chain couples TRBV5-1 to TRBJ1-2, with D uncertain. Germline CDR1 SGHRS, CDR2 YFSETQ. With 1 base removed from V and 7 bases from J, the gap between germline ends came to 26 bases. The CDR3 length is 18 residues. The CDR3, as DNA: TGCGCCAGCAGCTTGAGCTCGATAGGAACCCAGAGGGCTTTTGGCTACACCTTC. It yields the protein CASSLSSIGTQRAFGYTF.

V and J are TRBV28 and TRBJ1-4; 7 nucleotides align to TRBD1. V was clipped by 2 bases and J by 3 bases; unmatched bases: 3. Germline CDR1 and CDR2: MDHEN and SYDVKM. This CDR3 spans 15 amino acids. The CDR3 protein is CASSLDQGANEKLFF. CDR3 sequence (DNA): TGTGCCAGCAGTTTAGATCAGGGGGCTAATGAAAAACTGTTTTTT.

The gene calls are TRBV30 and TRBJ2-7; D perhaps matches TRBD2 (5 bases). Germline CDR1 GTSNPN, CDR2 SVGIG (reference sequence). The V gene lost 0 bases and the J gene lost 3 bases, with 9 bases spanning the gap. The CDR3 is 13 amino acids. CDR3 sequence reads: CAWSVRRNYEQYF. The CDR3 bases are TGTGCCTGGAGTGTACGGAGGAACTACGAGCAGTACTTC.

The CDR3: CASSLNTEAFF. The CDR3 bases are TGTGCCAGCAGCCTAAACACTGAAGCTTTCTTT. The rearrangement links TRBV7-9 to TRBJ1-1; no clear D gene. Looked up from germline, CDR1 is SEHNR and CDR2 is FQNEAQ (reference sequence). The CDR3 is 11 amino acids. V lost 5 bases to trimming and J lost 2 bases, with 3 bases between them.

This chain uses TRBV5-1 with TRBJ1-3; 8 nucleotides agree with TRBD1. V lost 0 bases and J lost 0; bases outside the gene matches: 2. CDR3 size: 16 residues. In germline, CDR1 is SGHRS, CDR2 YFSETQ. The DNA for the CDR3 is TGCGCCAGCAGCTTGGGGACAGGGTCCTCTGGAAACACCATATATTTT. Protein sequence: CASSLGTGSSGNTIYF. The full variable domain, completed using reference TRBV5-1 and TRBJ1-3, is KAGVTQTPRYLIKTRGQQVTLSCSPISGHRSVSWYQQTPGQGLQFLFEYFSETQRNKGNFPGRFSGRQFSNSRSEMNVSTLELGDSALYLCASSLGTGSSGNTIYFGEGSWLTVV.